This TCR beta chain was sequenced in a study of blood T cell repertoires in COVID-19. Original analysis: It was from reference gene primer amplification that nucleated cell counts were estimated. TCRdb keeps only in-frame clones here, not all; method: immunoSEQ multiplex PCR. Clone size and the V and J calls come from that table; the DNA yielded D and trimming. The sample has some 140,000 clones; about 85% are singletons. The CDR3 has 14 residues. The J segment lost 4 bases and the V segment lost 6 bases, leaving 5 bases of the junction unmatched. CDR1 and CDR2 from the germline V gene are MNHEY and SMNVEV (reference sequence). A Seattle source enrolled patients during active infection and followed them longitudinally.

The sequencing input was peripheral blood. This sequence was found in a man aged 55 to 70 with COVID-19, enrolled during active disease. V gene TRBV27 combines with J gene TRBJ2-3; the match to TRBD2 covers 9 bases. The CDR3 coding sequence is TGTGCCAGCAGCCCCTGGACTAGCGCAGATACGCAGTATTTT. Its translation is CASSPWTSADTQYF.